Presented here are 3 T cell receptor beta chains from one specimen sequenced in a study of monozygotic twins with inflammatory bowel disease. TCRdb reprocessed the 5' RACE reads, keeping one entry per CDR3 protein, no DNA. The sample has around 370,000 distinct CDR3 sequences. The specimen sequenced was blood. Receptor source: a human donor with ulcerative colitis or Crohn's disease, or a healthy co-twin of an affected twin (not recorded which).

The chain is built from TRBV5-1 and TRBJ2-5; TCRdb's D gene call, TRBD1, goes unchecked for lack of DNA. Germline-derived CDR1 and CDR2 are SGHRS and YFSETQ. The CDR3 is 15 amino acids. CDR3 residues: CASSLGTGFHETQYF.

The chain links TRBV6-2 or TRBV6-3 to TRBJ2-3; TCRdb picks TRBD2, but there is no DNA to check that call. The CDR3 is made up of 15 amino acids. From germline, CDR1 is MNHEY and CDR2 SVGEGT. CDR3 in amino acids: CASRLRGEGTDTQYF.

The rearrangement uses TRBV30 and TRBJ2-4; TCRdb names TRBD1, which stays unverified in the absence of DNA. The CDR3 totals 11 residues. Per germline, CDR1 GTSNPN and CDR2 SVGIG (reference sequence). The CDR3 reads CASGQESIQYF.